Here is one T cell receptor (beta chain) with its context. This CDR3 comprises 16 residues. Trimming removed 0 bases from V and 3 bases from J; junction bases left unmatched: 7. Per the germline V gene, CDR1 is SGDLS and CDR2 is YYNGEE. Authors' analysis steps: Amplifying reference gene primers gave estimates of nucleated cell counts. The data were produced by immunoSEQ multiplex PCR, yet TCRdb's version contains in-frame clones alone and is incomplete. V and J calls and clone size are given by that table; D and trimming were obtained from the DNA. The table includes 130,000 or so clones, 70% to 80% detected once. This entry is derived from a study of blood T cell repertoires in COVID-19. Study information: COVID-19 samples collected from the United States, Italy and Spain covered acute and convalescent phases. PBMCs, B-cell-depleted T cells, or T cells were the source of the cDNA or gDNA that made up the material.

The sequence derives from a man aged 45 to 65 with acute or convalescent COVID-19. The rearrangement uses TRBV9 and TRBJ2-3; 7 positions match TRBD2. The specimen was peripheral blood. The CDR3 spells CASSVATTGGTDTQYF. The CDR3 DNA reads TGTGCCAGCAGCGTAGCTACGACCGGGGGGACAGATACGCAGTATTTT. The full variable domain, with the rest looked up from reference TRBV9 and TRBJ2-3, is DSGVTQTPKHLITATGQRVTLRCSPRSGDLSVYWYQQSLDQGLQFLIQYYNGEERAKGNILERFSAQQFPDLHSELNLSSLELGDSALYFCASSVATTGGTDTQYFGPGTRLTVL.